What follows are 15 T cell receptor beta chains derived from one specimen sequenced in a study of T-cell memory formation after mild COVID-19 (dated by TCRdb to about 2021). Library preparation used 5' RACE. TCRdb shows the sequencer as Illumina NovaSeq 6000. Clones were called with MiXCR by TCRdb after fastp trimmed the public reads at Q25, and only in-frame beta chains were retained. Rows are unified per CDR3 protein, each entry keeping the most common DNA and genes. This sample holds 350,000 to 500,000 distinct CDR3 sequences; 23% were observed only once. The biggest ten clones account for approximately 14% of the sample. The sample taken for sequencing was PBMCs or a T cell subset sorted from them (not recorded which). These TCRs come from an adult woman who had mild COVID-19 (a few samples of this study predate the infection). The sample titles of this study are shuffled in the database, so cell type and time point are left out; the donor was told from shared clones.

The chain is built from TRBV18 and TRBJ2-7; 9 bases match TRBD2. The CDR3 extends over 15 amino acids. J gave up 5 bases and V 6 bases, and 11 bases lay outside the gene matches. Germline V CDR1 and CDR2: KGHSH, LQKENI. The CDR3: CASSLISGRAHEQYF. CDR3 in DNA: TGTGCCAGCTCGCTAATTAGCGGGAGAGCCCACGAGCAGTACTTC.

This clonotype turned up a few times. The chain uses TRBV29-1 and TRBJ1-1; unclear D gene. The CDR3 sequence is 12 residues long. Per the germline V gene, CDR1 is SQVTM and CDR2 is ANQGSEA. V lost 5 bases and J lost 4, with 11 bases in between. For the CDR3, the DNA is TGCAGCGTTTCCTTAACACTCACTGAAGCTTTCTTT. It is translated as CSVSLTLTEAFF.

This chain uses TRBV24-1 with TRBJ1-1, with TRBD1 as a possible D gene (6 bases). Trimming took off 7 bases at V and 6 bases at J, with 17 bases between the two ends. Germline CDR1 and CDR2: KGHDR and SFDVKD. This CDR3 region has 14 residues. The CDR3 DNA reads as TGTGCCACCAGAGGGGGTCCCCGCCGTGCTGAAGCTTTCTTT. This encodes CATRGGPRRAEAFF.

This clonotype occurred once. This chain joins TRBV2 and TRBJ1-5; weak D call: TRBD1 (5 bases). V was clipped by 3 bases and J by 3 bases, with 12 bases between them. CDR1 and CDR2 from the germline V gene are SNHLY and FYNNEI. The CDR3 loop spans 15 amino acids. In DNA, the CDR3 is TGTGCCAGCAGTGAGACGGGACCGCTCAATCAGCCCCAGCATTTT. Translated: CASSETGPLNQPQHF. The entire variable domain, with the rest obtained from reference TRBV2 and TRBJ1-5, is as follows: EPEVTQTPSHQVTQMGQEVILRCVPISNHLYFYWYRQILGQKVEFLVSFYNNEISEKSEIFDDQFSVERPDGSNFTLKIRSTKLEDSAMYFCASSETGPLNQPQHFGDGTRLSIL.

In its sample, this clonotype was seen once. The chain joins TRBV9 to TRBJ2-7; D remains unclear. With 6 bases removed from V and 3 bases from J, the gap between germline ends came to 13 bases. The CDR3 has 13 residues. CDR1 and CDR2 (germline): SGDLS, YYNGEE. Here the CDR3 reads CASNPQGLYEQYF. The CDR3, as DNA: TGTGCCAGCAACCCCCAAGGCCTCTACGAGCAGTACTTC.

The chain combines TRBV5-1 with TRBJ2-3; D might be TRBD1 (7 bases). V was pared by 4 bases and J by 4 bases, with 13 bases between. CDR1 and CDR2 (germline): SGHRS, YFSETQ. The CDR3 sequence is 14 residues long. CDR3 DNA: TGCGCCAGCAGCGGAGGGGGCGTAGCAGATACGCAGTATTTT. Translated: CASSGGGVADTQYF.

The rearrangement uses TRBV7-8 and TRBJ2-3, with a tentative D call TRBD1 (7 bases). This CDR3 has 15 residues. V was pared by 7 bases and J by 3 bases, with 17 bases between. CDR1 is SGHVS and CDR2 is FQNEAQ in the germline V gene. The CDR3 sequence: CASTRTGDRTDTQYF. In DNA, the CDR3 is TGTGCCAGCACCCGTACGGGGGACAGAACAGATACGCAGTATTTT.

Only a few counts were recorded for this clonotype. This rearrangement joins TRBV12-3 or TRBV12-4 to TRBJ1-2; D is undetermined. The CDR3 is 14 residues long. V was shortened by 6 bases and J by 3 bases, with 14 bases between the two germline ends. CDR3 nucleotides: TGTGCCAGCAGCCTCGGGGTTTGGGACTATGGCTACACCTTC. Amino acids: CASSLGVWDYGYTF.

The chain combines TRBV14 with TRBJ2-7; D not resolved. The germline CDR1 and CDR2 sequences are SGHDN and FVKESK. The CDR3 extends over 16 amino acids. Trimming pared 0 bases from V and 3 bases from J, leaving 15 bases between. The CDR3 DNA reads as TGTGCCAGCAGCCAAGACGGGCCCTCCTGGGACTACGAGCAGTACTTC. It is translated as CASSQDGPSWDYEQYF.

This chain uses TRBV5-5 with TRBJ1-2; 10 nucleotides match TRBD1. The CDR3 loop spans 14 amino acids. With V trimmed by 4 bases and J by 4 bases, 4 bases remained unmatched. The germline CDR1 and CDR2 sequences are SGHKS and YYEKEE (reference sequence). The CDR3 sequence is CASSRQGAGYGYTF. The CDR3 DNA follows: TGTGCCAGCAGCAGACAGGGGGCCGGCTATGGCTACACCTTC.

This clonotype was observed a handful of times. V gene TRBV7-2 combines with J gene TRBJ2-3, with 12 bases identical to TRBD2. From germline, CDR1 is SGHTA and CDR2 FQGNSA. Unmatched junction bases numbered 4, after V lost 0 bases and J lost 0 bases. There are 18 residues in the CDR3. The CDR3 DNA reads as TGTGCCAGCAGCTTAGCCCAACTAGCGGGAGGAAGCACAGATACGCAGTATTTT. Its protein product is CASSLAQLAGGSTDTQYF.

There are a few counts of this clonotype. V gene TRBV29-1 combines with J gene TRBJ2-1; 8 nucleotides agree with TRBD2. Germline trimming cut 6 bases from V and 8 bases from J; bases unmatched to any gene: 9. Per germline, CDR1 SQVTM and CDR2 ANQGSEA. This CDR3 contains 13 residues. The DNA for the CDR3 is TGCAGCGTGACCGGGACTAGTTGGGATGAGCAGTTCTTC. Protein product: CSVTGTSWDEQFF.

The CDR3 sequence is CASSLWAVGNQPQHF. Here the CDR3 DNA reads TGTGCCAGCAGCCTTTGGGCGGTGGGCAATCAGCCCCAGCATTTT. V and J are TRBV5-6 and TRBJ1-5; D remains ambiguous. Per germline, CDR1 SGHDT and CDR2 YYEEEE. CDR3 length: 15 residues. V lost 4 bases to trimming and J lost 2 bases, with 13 bases between them.

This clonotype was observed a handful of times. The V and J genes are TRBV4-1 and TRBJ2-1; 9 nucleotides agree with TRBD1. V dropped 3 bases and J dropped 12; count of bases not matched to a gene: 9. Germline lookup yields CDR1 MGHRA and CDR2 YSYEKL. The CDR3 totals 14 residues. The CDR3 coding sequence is TGCGCCAGCAGCCAGAGGGGACAGGGTAGTTGGCAGTTCTTC. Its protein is CASSQRGQGSWQFF.

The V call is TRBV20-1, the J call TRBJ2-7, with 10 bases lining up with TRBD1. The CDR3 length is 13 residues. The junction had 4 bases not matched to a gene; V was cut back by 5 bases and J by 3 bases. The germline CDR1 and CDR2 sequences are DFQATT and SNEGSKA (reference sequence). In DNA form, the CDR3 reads TGCAGTGCTCCCCGGGACAGGGGCTACGAGCAGTACTTC. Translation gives CSAPRDRGYEQYF.